These T cell receptor beta chains were read from a single sample in a study of early T cells in non-severe SARS-CoV-2 infection. From the 5' RACE reads, TCRdb called clonotypes with MiXCR, one entry per CDR3 protein. Altogether some 64,000 distinct CDR3 sequences are present, about 13% being singletons, with the ten largest covering roughly 8.7%. Sequenced sample: whole blood. The receptors stem from an adult who was a healthcare worker with PCR-confirmed SARS-CoV-2 infection or an uninfected control (not recorded which). CDR3s include the opening cysteine and the closing phenylalanine or tryptophan. A D gene is named only where the DNA matches it firmly.

len,v_gene,j_gene,d_gene,CDR3aa
19,TRBV1,TRBJ2-7,-,CTSSRDRRGLGQGKDEQYF
17,TRBV3-1,TRBJ2-2,-,CASSQAAGTGRAGELFF
12,TRBV29-1,TRBJ2-7,-,CSVVNGNYEQYF
15,TRBV7-6,TRBJ1-5,-,CASSPQGRGAQPQHF
17,TRBV6-2/TRBV6-3,TRBJ2-7,TRBD2,CASSYSGLAGYSYEQYF
14,TRBV6-1,TRBJ2-4,-,CASSGTRIGNIQYF
14,TRBV16,TRBJ1-2,-,CASSQSTANYGYTF
15,TRBV7-9,TRBJ2-5,TRBD1,CASSPPGTGKETQYF
15,TRBV6-2/TRBV6-3,TRBJ2-1,-,CASTDDSGPYNEQFF
10,TRBV28,TRBJ2-4,-,CASRGDIQYF
13,TRBV29-1,-,TRBD2,CSVVLLAGNEQYF
15,TRBV5-1,TRBJ1-5,-,CASSLGQYPNQPQHF
17,TRBV5-5,TRBJ2-1,TRBD2,CASLPELAGGRRNEQFF
14,TRBV10-3,TRBJ1-6,TRBD1,CAIRGDSNNSPLHF
15,TRBV5-1,TRBJ1-2,TRBD1,CASSLDRGQIYGYTF
14,TRBV29-1,TRBJ2-7,TRBD2,CSVQGLAGAYEQYF
14,TRBV9,TRBJ1-6,-,CASSVGGENSPLHF
16,TRBV2,TRBJ1-5,-,CASSEAQGLGNQPQHF
17,TRBV20-1,TRBJ1-6,-,CSASDLTGHNYNSPLHF
13,TRBV6-6,TRBJ2-2,-,CASSYLAPGELFF
11,TRBV11-2,TRBJ2-7,-,CASSLVDEQYF
16,TRBV5-1,TRBJ1-1,TRBD1,CASSFGQGLMNTEAFF
16,TRBV12-3/TRBV12-4,TRBJ1-4,-,CASSSGQDRLNEKLFF
13,TRBV20-1,TRBJ1-5,-,CSASPGGFQPQHF
14,TRBV4-1,TRBJ2-7,TRBD2,CASSEGLAIYEQYF
15,TRBV18,TRBJ2-2,TRBD1,CASSPRQGDTGELFF
12,TRBV29-1,TRBJ2-7,TRBD1,CSMTGISYEQYF
15,TRBV4-2,TRBJ2-2,-,CASSQDQLNTGELFF
13,TRBV29-1,TRBJ2-3,TRBD1,CSVGQGGTDTQYF
16,TRBV28,TRBJ1-1,-,CASSFDVRTLNTEAFF
11,TRBV29-1,TRBJ2-7,-,CSVVKGYEQYF
14,TRBV29-1,TRBJ2-7,-,CSVLPQGIPYEQYF
15,TRBV19,TRBJ2-1,TRBD2,CASSIAAGVVNEQFF
16,TRBV28,TRBJ1-5,-,CASRLVLGNSNQPQHF
16,TRBV5-1,TRBJ2-2,TRBD1,CASSSQGGADTGELFF
13,TRBV5-5,TRBJ1-1,-,CASRLDLNTEAFF
15,TRBV7-8,TRBJ2-5,-,CASSSMTERRETQYF
15,TRBV28,TRBJ2-1,-,CASSTVTGLYNEQFF
14,TRBV28,TRBJ2-7,-,CASSLTGLSYEQYF
12,TRBV2,TRBJ2-7,-,CASKGGRYEQYF
15,TRBV4-3,TRBJ1-6,TRBD1,CASSRRGPENSPLHF
17,TRBV11-2,TRBJ2-1,TRBD2,CASSPGVAGAPYNEQFF
13,TRBV7-2,TRBJ2-1,-,CASSMGTQLSKFF
14,TRBV4-1,TRBJ1-1,-,CASSQGPTNTEAFF
12,TRBV29-1,TRBJ2-7,-,CSVEGGFYEQYF
15,TRBV27,TRBJ2-1,TRBD2,CASFEAGGADNEQFF
15,TRBV29-1,TRBJ2-1,TRBD2,CSANLAGGSYNEQFF
15,TRBV7-3,TRBJ2-2,TRBD2,CASSHRDYLTGELFF
13,TRBV29-1,TRBJ1-1,-,CSVGTASNTEAFF
15,TRBV5-6,TRBJ2-3,TRBD2,CASSSTGLGVDTQYF
18,TRBV28,TRBJ2-7,TRBD2,CASSSTGNRAGGPYEQYF
14,TRBV6-2/TRBV6-3,TRBJ1-1,-,CASTRDGAFTEAFF
16,TRBV3-1,TRBJ2-2,TRBD2,CASSRPSGRGTGELFF
13,TRBV20-1,TRBJ2-7,-,CSATSGRSYEQYF
17,TRBV4-2,TRBJ2-4,TRBD2,CASSQVLAGGPSNIQYF
18,TRBV9,TRBJ1-6,-,CASSVAPRTEENNSPLHF
16,TRBV7-2,TRBJ1-4,-,CASSLVRPVTGEKLFF